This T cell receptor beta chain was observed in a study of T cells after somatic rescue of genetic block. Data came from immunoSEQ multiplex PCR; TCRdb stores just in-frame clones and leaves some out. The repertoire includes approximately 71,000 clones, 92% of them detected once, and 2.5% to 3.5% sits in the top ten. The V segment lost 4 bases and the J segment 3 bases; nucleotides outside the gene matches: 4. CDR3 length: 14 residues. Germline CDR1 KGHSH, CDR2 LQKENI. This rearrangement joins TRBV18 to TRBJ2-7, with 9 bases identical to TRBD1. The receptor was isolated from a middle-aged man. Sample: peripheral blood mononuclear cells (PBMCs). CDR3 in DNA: TGTGCCAGCTCACTTCAGGGACAGGGCTACGAGCAGTACTTC. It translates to CASSLQGQGYEQYF.